The entry below describes one TCR beta chain. The antigen is undetermined. These data come from a study of cytomegalovirus exposure and HLA in healthy donors. Study context: Some 180 million T cells yielded more than 90 million unique TCR beta sequences in earlier analysis. Study observations and caveats: Most subjects' HLA-A and HLA-B alleles were reportedly predicted from TCR beta sequences. Investigators reported 150 to 200 TCR beta chains as tied to cytomegalovirus.

A multiplex PCR was run with 60 Vbeta primers and 13 Jbeta primers. In the original processing: A later analysis counted approximately 80 million unique TCR beta chains, roughly 11 million shared. Libraries were prepared by immunoSEQ multiplex PCR; TCRdb keeps only in-frame clonotypes and omits some of them. The V and J calls and clone size were taken over from that table, and D and trimming were inferred from the DNA. The data hold about 180,000 clones, with roughly three quarters observed a single time. The specimen was PBMCs. This sequence originates from a woman between 25 and 40 years old in good health and CMV-seropositive.

CDR3 sequence: CASSGGQGNEQFF. The CDR3 nucleotides read TGTGCCAGCTCCGGGGGGCAAGGCAATGAGCAGTTCTTC. The chain is built from TRBV6-5 and TRBJ2-1, with D perhaps TRBD2 (7 bases). Between the trimmed V and J ends, which lost 8 bases and 6 bases, there was a span of 14 bases. The germline CDR1 and CDR2 sequences are MNHEY and SVGAGI. The CDR3 is 13 residues long.